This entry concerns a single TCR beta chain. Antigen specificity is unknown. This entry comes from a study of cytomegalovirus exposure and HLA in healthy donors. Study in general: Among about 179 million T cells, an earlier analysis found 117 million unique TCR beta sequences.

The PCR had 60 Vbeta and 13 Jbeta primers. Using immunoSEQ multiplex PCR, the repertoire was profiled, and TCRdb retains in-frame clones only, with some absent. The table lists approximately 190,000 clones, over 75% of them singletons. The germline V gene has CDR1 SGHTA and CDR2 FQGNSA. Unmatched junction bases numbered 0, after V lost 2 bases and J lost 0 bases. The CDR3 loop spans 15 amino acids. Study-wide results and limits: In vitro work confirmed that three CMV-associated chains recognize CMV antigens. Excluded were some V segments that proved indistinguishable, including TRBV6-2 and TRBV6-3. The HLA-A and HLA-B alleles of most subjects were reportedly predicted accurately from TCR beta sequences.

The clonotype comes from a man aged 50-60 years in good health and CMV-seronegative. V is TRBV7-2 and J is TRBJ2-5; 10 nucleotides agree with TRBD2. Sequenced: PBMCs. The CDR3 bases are TGTGCCAGCAGCTTACTAGCGGGGGACCAAGAGACCCAGTACTTC. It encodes CASSLLAGDQETQYF.